This T cell receptor (beta chain) was captured in a study of early T cells in non-severe SARS-CoV-2 infection. Across the study: The chains were unpaired, and the sequenced material was bulk RNA from unsorted whole blood. Points from the study as a whole: Anti-spike CD8 responses were favored in VDJdb matching, and private and CD4 specificities were missed.

TCRdb analysed the 5' RACE reads with MiXCR anew, one entry per CDR3 protein. The profile shows some 28,000 distinct CDR3 sequences, 5.6% of them singletons. In this sample, this clonotype turned up many times. Antigen unknown. The length of the CDR3 is 13 residues. Trimming shortened V by 1 base and J by 7 bases, and 10 bases separated the two germline ends. The chain uses TRBV12-3 or TRBV12-4 and TRBJ1-2; TRBD1 is a possible D gene (5 bases). The clonotype was recovered from an adult who was a healthcare worker with PCR-confirmed SARS-CoV-2 infection or an uninfected control (not recorded which). Sequencing was carried out using whole blood. The CDR3 coding sequence is TGTGCCAGCAGTTTAGGACAGAGCAGTGGCTACACCTTC. Translating gives CASSLGQSSGYTF.